This T cell receptor (beta chain) was recovered during a study of cytomegalovirus exposure and HLA in healthy donors. For the study at large: HLA-typed donors contributed around 88 million unique TCRs, which were held in an early data release. Regarding the study as a whole: The authors listed over 150 TCR beta chains as cytomegalovirus-associated.

All donors participated as healthy donors of bone marrow. V lost 2 bases, J lost 7 bases, and 15 bases lay in between. There are 14 residues in the CDR3. CDR1 is SGHNT and CDR2 is YYREEE in the germline V gene (reference sequence). As to this clone: Its antigen is as yet unknown.

A multiplex PCR was run with 60 Vbeta primers and 13 Jbeta primers. Sequenced by immunoSEQ multiplex PCR; TCRdb stores in-frame clones only, minus some. Here the sample spans about 64,000 clones, 85% being singletons. The sequenced sample was PBMCs. The V call is TRBV5-4, the J call TRBJ1-2; D gene unclear. The sequence was collected from a female donor in good health and CMV-seronegative. CDR3 nucleotide sequence: TGTGCCAGCAGCTTTCTGGACTCCTGGGTTGGCTACACCTTC. Translating it yields CASSFLDSWVGYTF.